Here is one T cell receptor (beta chain) with its context. The antigen is undetermined. Here immunoSEQ multiplex PCR was the method, and the copy in TCRdb shows in-frame clones only, minus some. The data hold 75,000 to 100,000 clones, with approximately 86% observed a single time. This sample stems from a study of T cell responses to AZD1222 COVID-19 vaccine. Whole-study results and caveats: Seropositive at baseline were only a handful of AZD1222 recipients. Within unmutated variant regions lay the reported targets of nearly half of spike-specific TCRs.

Trimming left V 4 bases short and J 4 bases short, with 22 bases between. CDR3 length: 16 residues. Germline loops: CDR1 GTSNPN, CDR2 SVGIG (reference sequence). The sequencing here drew on peripheral blood, taken on day 0 of AZD1222 vaccination. The chain recombines TRBV30 with TRBJ1-2, with D possibly being TRBD1 (5 bases). This clonotype was obtained from an adult in good health. The DNA of the CDR3 is TGTGCCTGGACCCAAGGGGACGGAACCCAATTCTATGGCTACACCTTC. Translated, it gives CAWTQGDGTQFYGYTF.